Sequencing of this TCR beta chain was carried out in a study of blood T cell repertoires in COVID-19. The sample holds one count of this clone. Sequencing used immunoSEQ multiplex PCR; TCRdb keeps in-frame clones, though not all of them. The sample shows some 400,000 clones, more than 70% of them seen only once. The TCR sequence derives from a man younger than 40 who had recovered from COVID-19. The source material was PBMCs or T cells enriched from blood (not recorded which).

CDR3 amino acids: CAISGITGQGATEAFF. As DNA, the CDR3 is TGTGCCATCAGTGGAATCACGGGACAGGGGGCAACTGAAGCTTTCTTT. V usage is TRBV10-3 and J usage is TRBJ1-1; 12 nucleotides align to TRBD1. Germline V gene sequence: CDR1 ENHRY, CDR2 SYGVKD. V was pared by 4 bases and J by 5 bases, with 8 bases of the junction left unmatched. CDR3 size: 16 residues.